Listed below are T cell receptor beta chains from one sample, sequenced in a study of T-cell reconstitution after alpha-beta-depleted transplantation in children. TCRdb processed the PCR reads anew with MiXCR; each CDR3 protein has one entry. The sample includes about a million distinct CDR3 sequences, about 29% of them seen just once. The sample was PBMCs, mostly from graft donor cells, taken 360 days after TCRalphabeta/CD19-depleted stem cell transplant. The source is a boy under two years old who had a stem cell transplant for SCID, so the T cells may come from the graft donor. Both conserved end residues are part of each CDR3. The D gene is left open where the match is weak. Size values are once, few and many counts, or a class for expanded clones, and some rows have none.

j_call | d_call | v_call | clone_size | cdr3_aa | cdr3_nt
TRBJ2-3 | NA | TRBV24-1 | NA | CATSGSGTTTDTQYF | TGTGCCACCAGTGGTTCCGGGACAACCACAGATACGCAGTATTTT
TRBJ2-7 | TRBD1 | TRBV5-4 | NA | CASSYPTGAKQYF | TGTGCCAGCAGCTACCCCACAGGGGCGAAGCAGTACTTC
TRBJ1-1 | NA | TRBV12-3/TRBV12-4 | NA | CASSDGGSEAFF | TGTGCCAGCTCCGACGGTGGTTCTGAAGCTTTCTTT
TRBJ2-1 | TRBD1 | TRBV5-1 | NA | CASSLGRGQFNEQFF | TGCGCCAGCAGCTTGGGCAGGGGGCAGTTCAATGAGCAGTTCTTC
TRBJ2-3 | NA | TRBV27 | NA | CASSSAQGKDTQYF | TGTGCCAGCAGTTCAGCGCAGGGGAAGGATACGCAGTATTTT
TRBJ2-3 | TRBD1 | TRBV5-1 | NA | CASSLADRGLTDTQYF | TGCGCCAGCAGCTTGGCCGACAGGGGGCTCACAGATACGCAGTATTTT
TRBJ2-7 | TRBD2 | TRBV6-1 | NA | CASSGWGAGGAYEQYF | TGTGCCAGCAGTGGTTGGGGAGCGGGGGGCGCCTACGAGCAGTACTTC
TRBJ1-1 | NA | TRBV18 | NA | CASSPTQDMNTEAFF | TGTGCCAGCTCACCAACACAGGACATGAACACTGAAGCTTTCTTT
TRBJ1-1 | TRBD1 | TRBV5-1 | few | CASSNRGVNTEAFF | TGCGCCAGCAGCAACAGGGGGGTGAACACTGAAGCTTTCTTT
TRBJ2-3 | TRBD2 | TRBV5-1 | NA | CASRLPGGAGGDTQYF | TGCGCCAGCCGACTCCCCGGGGGGGCAGGTGGAGATACGCAGTATTTT
TRBJ2-5 | NA | TRBV2 | few | CASSEQGRKKTQYF | TGTGCCAGCAGTGAGCAGGGTCGGAAGAAGACCCAGTACTTC